This paragraph reports one T cell receptor beta chain. Which antigen it targets is not known. The input lacks base qualities; no much larger clone sits a single base away. TCRbeta CDR3 regions were amplified from genomic DNA using the immunoSEQ Assay, a bias-controlled multiplex PCR. As for the original processing: The number of nucleated cells in each sample was estimated by amplification of reference gene primers within the assay. Sequence reads were collapsed and filtered to measure the absolute abundance of every unique TCRbeta CDR3 rearrangement. For each sample, productive Simpson clonality was calculated by taking the square root of Simpson's diversity index across productive rearrangements. TCRdb carries this immuneACCESS record with in-frame sequences only. Its versions omit some clonotypes, under half of them owing to an unresolved V gene in the studies checked, with the rest unexplained. The V and J calls and the clone size are those of that table, but D and trimming were determined from the DNA. Counted in this sample were 100,000 to 150,000 clones; approximately 74% of them appeared once. In total, the top ten clones hold around 6% of the sample.

In Seattle, one collaborating source enrolled patients while the infection was active and tracked those patients longitudinally over the course of disease. Each collaborating institution followed its own protocols to collect whole blood in K2EDTA tubes. For TCRbeta analysis, collaborators shipped samples in one of three forms: frozen whole blood, isolated PBMCs, or DNA extracted from either of those sample types. The data are from a study of blood T cell repertoires in COVID-19 (dated by TCRdb to about 2020). Describing the broader study: Collaborator samples came from the United States, Italy and Spain and covered acute and convalescent phases of COVID-19. The prospective study material was composed of cDNA or gDNA derived from T cells, B-cell-depleted T cells, or PBMCs. Subjects who had been exposed to COVID-19, were actively infected with it, or had recovered from it provided the deeply sampled blood TCRbeta repertoires that made up the dataset. The repertoires were made available in a free public database intended to serve as a resource for research on the immune response to SARS-CoV-2. Samples were obtained from the ongoing ImmuneRACE study (first 160 participants) and from 1,254 subjects provided by 6 global collaborators. The sample metadata nearly always contained a de-identified subject ID, COVID-19 status, age in years and sex. Where available, HLA class I and class II types were obtained from metadata supplied by the sample provider rather than from assay-based typing. Broad study findings and their caveats: How much clinical and demographic metadata was included differed by source and by participant, and the metadata was provided uncurated.

V loses 6 bases of germline sequence and J loses 14 bases, and the interval between the two ends is 17 bases. The CDR3 spans 13 residues, from the cysteine through the phenylalanine. CDR3 DNA only is kept here, 39 bases in frame from base 1. CDR1 MNHNY and CDR2 SVGAGI are derived from the germline V gene (reference sequence). Material for sequencing was peripheral blood. The sequence was obtained from a man older than 75 with COVID-19, enrolled during active disease. In this chain, TRBV6-6 is recombined with TRBJ1-6; no D gene is confidently identified. The CDR3 protein sequence reads: CASSPGLTQSLHF. The nucleotide sequence is TGTGCCAGCAGCCCGGGTCTGACCCAATCCCTCCACTTT.